This TCR beta chain appears in the sequencing data of a study of control samples from healthy donors and cancer patients. TCRdb's table, derived via immunoSEQ multiplex PCR, lists solely in-frame clones and lacks some. The data show 120,000 or so clones, 85% to 95% seen once. The CDR3 sequence is 17 residues long. Per the germline V gene, CDR1 is SGHAT and CDR2 is FQNNGV. Trimming pared 3 bases from V and 0 bases from J, leaving 17 bases between. This clonotype was sampled from a middle-aged man with head and neck cancer. The specimen was PBMCs. The chain recombines TRBV11-2 with TRBJ2-5, with D possibly being TRBD1 (6 bases). The chain's CDR3 is CASSFGEGVLYQETQYF. As DNA, the CDR3 is TGTGCCAGCAGCTTCGGCGAGGGGGTGCTGTACCAAGAGACCCAGTACTTC.